The 23 T cell receptor beta chains in this list originate from one sample, sequenced in a study of blood T cell repertoires in COVID-19. Data came from immunoSEQ multiplex PCR; TCRdb stores just in-frame clones and leaves some out. The table records a few hundred thousand clones, around 83% of them present only once. Input material: peripheral blood. These receptors originate from an elderly man with acute or convalescent COVID-19.

This clone occurred once. The J gene is TRBJ1-1, the V gene TRBV6-5; D remains unclear. The CDR3 is 14 amino acids. Germline CDR1 is MNHEY and CDR2 is SVGAGI. Trimming stripped 2 bases from V and 1 base from J, with 8 bases between. CDR3 bases: TGTGCCAGCAGTTACGGCTCTCGGAACACTGAAGCTTTCTTT. It yields the protein CASSYGSRNTEAFF.

Points on this clone: This CDR3 is also generated by other DNA sequences in the sample. The CDR3 DNA sequence: TGTGCCAGCAGCCAGCAGGGTTACACTGAAGCTTTCTTT. This translates into CASSQQGYTEAFF. This chain connects TRBV14 to TRBJ1-1, with TRBD1 as a possible D gene (5 bases). CDR1 and CDR2 from the germline V gene are SGHDN and FVKESK. V gave up 3 bases and J gave up 3 bases, with 8 bases separating them. This CDR3 contains 13 residues.

The J gene is TRBJ2-4, the V gene TRBV15; TRBD1 aligns across 7 bases. CDR1 is LNHNV and CDR2 is YYDKDF in the germline V gene (reference sequence). Unmatched junction bases numbered 6, after V lost 0 bases and J lost 1 base. The CDR3 sequence is 17 residues long. The CDR3 protein is CATSRDKGAWAKNIQYF. CDR3 coding DNA: TGTGCCACCAGCAGAGATAAGGGGGCATGGGCCAAAAACATTCAGTACTTC.

V usage is TRBV10-2 and J usage is TRBJ1-2; TRBD1 agrees at 7 bases. The CDR3 extends over 13 amino acids. Germline assignment: CDR1 WSHSY and CDR2 SAAADI. V shed 6 bases, J shed 3 bases, and the junction held 4 bases outside the gene matches. The CDR3 coding sequence is TGCGCCAGCAGATCCGGGACAGACTATGGCTACACCTTC. This gives the protein CASRSGTDYGYTF.

This clone has just one count. The chain couples TRBV19 to TRBJ1-1; D gene ambiguous. The germline CDR1 and CDR2 sequences are LNHDA and SQIVND (reference sequence). Deletions cut 3 bases from V and 4 bases from J, with 9 bases between. The CDR3 contains 13 residues. The CDR3 reads CASSMARGTEAFF. In DNA form, the CDR3 reads TGTGCCAGTAGTATGGCGCGAGGCACTGAAGCTTTCTTT.

V is TRBV4-1 and J is TRBJ1-2, with 12 bases identical to TRBD1. CDR3 length: 18 amino acids. J gave up 6 bases and V 3 bases, and 14 bases lay outside the gene matches. CDR1 and CDR2 (germline): MGHRA, YSYEKL. The CDR3 nucleotides are TGCGCCAGCAGCCATCAGCTATCCCGGGACAGGGGGCGGGATGGCTACACCTTC. Translated: CASSHQLSRDRGRDGYTF.

This clone was found once. The rearrangement links TRBV21-1 to TRBJ1-2; the D segment call TRBD1 is taken from the table without a DNA check. TRBV21-1 is a pseudogene locus. The CDR3 totals 15 residues. CDR3 protein: CASSTWDTPNYGYTF. CDR3 DNA: TGTGCCAGCAGCACCTGGGACACCCCTAACTATGGCTACACCTTC.

The table lists this clone with a count of one. This chain links TRBV5-4 with TRBJ1-2; no clear D gene. The ends were cut back, 6 bases at V and 4 bases at J, with 13 bases in the middle. This CDR3 contains 13 residues. CDR1 SGHNT and CDR2 YYREEE come from the germline V gene (reference sequence). The CDR3, as DNA: TGTGCCAGCATCCCAAGACAAGCCTATGGCTACACCTTC. Its protein product is CASIPRQAYGYTF.

This rearrangement joins TRBV3-1 (or the pseudogene TRBV3-2) to TRBJ2-6; 11 nucleotides align to TRBD2. There are 19 residues in the CDR3. Germline trimming cut 2 bases from V and 3 bases from J; bases unmatched to any gene: 9. Germline V gene lookup returns CDR1 LGHDT and CDR2 YNNKEL (reference sequence). The chain's CDR3 is CASSQRRLAGGGGANVLTF. DNA for the CDR3: TGTGCCAGCAGCCAAAGGAGGCTAGCGGGAGGTGGTGGGGCCAACGTCCTGACTTTC.

This chain joins TRBV28 and TRBJ1-6; 7 bases align to TRBD1. This CDR3 comprises 12 residues. V lost 6 bases to trimming and J lost 14 bases; unmatched junction nucleotides: 7. The V gene's germline CDR1 is MDHEN and CDR2 SYDVKM. The CDR3 region is CASRFLQGSLHF. The CDR3 bases are TGTGCCAGCAGGTTTCTACAGGGGTCCCTCCACTTT.

The gene calls are TRBV6-4 and TRBJ1-4; D is ambiguous. Germline V gives CDR1 MRHNA, CDR2 SNTAGT. V was pared by 1 base and J by 0 bases, with 12 bases between. CDR3 length equals 17 residues. The DNA for the CDR3 is TGTGCCAGCAGTGACTGTCCACGGGGTGCAACTAATGAAAAACTGTTTTTT. Translation: CASSDCPRGATNEKLFF.

The chain is built from TRBV3-1 (or the pseudogene TRBV3-2) and TRBJ2-3, with 14 bases lining up with TRBD2. The junction had 9 bases not matched to a gene; V was cut back by 0 bases and J by 4 bases. The germline CDR1 and CDR2 sequences are LGHDT and YNNKEL (reference sequence). The CDR3 is 19 amino acids. The CDR3 DNA sequence: TGTGCCAGCAGCCAAGATGCGACTAGCGGGGGGGCCAGCGCAGATACGCAGTATTTT. Amino acid sequence: CASSQDATSGGASADTQYF.

The gene calls are TRBV18 and TRBJ1-2, with 8 bases matching TRBD1. J was trimmed by 3 bases and V by 2 bases; bases with no gene match: 14. This CDR3 spans 18 amino acids. Germline CDR1 reads KGHSH; CDR2 reads LQKENI. Here the CDR3 DNA reads TGTGCCAGCTCACCATCGGCAGGGGGCAGTCCGCCCCACTATGGCTACACCTTC. Its translation: CASSPSAGGSPPHYGYTF.

This rearrangement joins TRBV27 to TRBJ2-7; TRBD2 matches 7 bases. The length of the CDR3 is 18 residues. Unmatched junction bases numbered 12, after V lost 0 bases and J lost 1 base. Germline V lookup: CDR1 MNHEY, CDR2 SMNVEV (reference sequence). CDR3 sequence: CASSLSGWVAGNSYEQYF. CDR3 nucleotides: TGTGCCAGCAGTTTATCAGGATGGGTAGCGGGTAATTCCTACGAGCAGTACTTC.

The CDR3 region is CASSRDRGHMNTEAFF. The CDR3 nucleotides read TGTGCCAGCAGCCGGGACAGGGGGCATATGAACACTGAAGCTTTCTTT. The V call is TRBV7-2, the J call TRBJ1-1; TRBD1 agrees at 12 bases. The germline V gene has CDR1 SGHTA and CDR2 FQGNSA. The CDR3 runs 16 residues. The V segment lost 5 bases and the J segment 0 bases; nucleotides outside the gene matches: 4. The full variable domain, in which reference TRBV7-2 and TRBJ1-1 provide the parts outside the CDR3, is GAGVSQSPSNKVTEKGKDVELRCDPISGHTALYWYRQSLGQGLEFLIYFQGNSAPDKSGLPSDRFSAERTGGSVSTLTIQRTQQEDSAVYLCASSRDRGHMNTEAFFGQGTRLTVV.

The chain couples TRBV10-2 to TRBJ1-6; TRBD1 might be the D (6 bases). This CDR3 comprises 14 residues. Trimming took off 7 bases at V and 9 bases at J, with 16 bases between the two ends. Germline V gene lookup returns CDR1 WSHSY and CDR2 SAAADI. CDR3 loop: CASTQQGGSSPLHF. The CDR3 DNA is TGCGCCAGCACTCAACAGGGAGGGAGTTCACCCCTCCACTTT.

V and J are TRBV19 and TRBJ1-5; D possibly corresponds to TRBD1 (6 bases). V shed 1 base and J shed 1 base, with 11 bases lying between them. Germline assignment: CDR1 LNHDA and CDR2 SQIVND (reference sequence). The CDR3 extends over 16 amino acids. The CDR3 loop is CASSIVTRGSNQPQHF. CDR3 nucleotides: TGTGCCAGTAGTATAGTGACCAGGGGAAGCAATCAGCCCCAGCATTTT.

The V gene is TRBV4-1, the J gene TRBJ1-5, with D possibly matching TRBD1 (6 bases). Germline CDR1 reads MGHRA; CDR2 reads YSYEKL. This CDR3 is built from 15 residues. The V and J ends lost 3 bases and 0 bases respectively, with 9 bases between them. The CDR3 is CASSQGHNSNQPQHF. The CDR3, as DNA: TGCGCCAGCAGCCAGGGACACAATAGCAATCAGCCCCAGCATTTT.

The rearrangement links TRBV29-1 to TRBJ2-3; 7 positions agree with TRBD1. Germline assignment: CDR1 SQVTM and CDR2 ANQGSEA. The CDR3 totals 12 residues. V shed 6 bases and J 5 bases; nucleotides not matched to a gene: 5. CDR3 nucleotides: TGCAGCGTCACGAACAGGGGAGATACGCAGTATTTT. It translates to CSVTNRGDTQYF.

The chain joins TRBV5-6 to TRBJ2-7, with 8 bases that match TRBD1. Germline V gene lookup returns CDR1 SGHDT and CDR2 YYEEEE. The ends lost 7 bases at V and 0 bases at J; junction bases unmatched: 6. The CDR3 is made up of 14 amino acids. The CDR3 DNA reads as TGTGCCAGCCGCAGGACAGGGAGCTCCTACGAGCAGTACTTC. This gives the protein CASRRTGSSYEQYF.

The chain recombines TRBV23-1 with TRBJ1-5; 7 bases fit TRBD1. TRBV23-1 is an ORF for which the function is uncertain. The CDR3 runs 13 residues. Trimming at V came to 8 bases and at J to 6 bases, leaving 7 bases not matched to a gene. CDR3: CASREGAGQPQHF. The CDR3, as DNA: TGCGCCAGCCGGGAGGGGGCAGGTCAGCCCCAGCATTTT.

This chain joins TRBV30 and TRBJ1-2; 10 bases are shared with TRBD1. Germline loops: CDR1 GTSNPN, CDR2 SVGIG (reference sequence). The ends lost 6 bases at V and 7 bases at J; junction bases unmatched: 5. The CDR3 totals 12 residues. CDR3 amino acids: CACRDRGRGYTF. In DNA, the CDR3 is TGTGCCTGCCGGGACAGGGGCCGTGGCTACACCTTC.

The V and J genes are TRBV28 and TRBJ2-1; TRBD1 matches at 7 bases. This CDR3 spans 13 amino acids. V lost 8 bases and J lost 3; bases outside the gene matches: 4. Germline-derived CDR1 and CDR2 are MDHEN and SYDVKM. The CDR3, as DNA: TGTGCCAGCGGCCAGGGGGTCTACAATGAGCAGTTCTTC. Translated: CASGQGVYNEQFF.